This T cell receptor beta chain was retrieved from a study of cytomegalovirus exposure and HLA in healthy donors. Study-level results: Among TCR beta chains, those listed as cytomegalovirus-associated numbered about 160.

Comment on this clone: Its cognate antigen is unknown.

The V gene lost 4 bases and the J gene lost 1 base, with 4 bases spanning the gap. Germline assignment: CDR1 SGHVS and CDR2 FQNEAQ. The CDR3 runs 13 residues. Some clones are missing from TCRdb's copy, which holds only in-frame ones; the method was immunoSEQ multiplex PCR. The sample records fewer than 65,000 clones, roughly 87% being singletons. The receptor was isolated from a woman aged 18-29 years in good health and CMV-seronegative. Material for sequencing was PBMCs. The V call is TRBV7-8, the J call TRBJ2-2, with D uncertain. CDR3 sequence reads: CASSSVNTGELFF. In DNA, the CDR3 is TGTGCCAGCAGCTCGGTGAACACCGGGGAGCTGTTTTTT.